The clone carrying this TCR beta chain was counted ten times or more. Its target is not known. Building the TCR beta libraries relied on iRepertoire HTBI primers, and CDR3 regions underwent Arm-PCR. From the multiplex PCR reads, TCRdb called clonotypes with MiXCR, one entry per CDR3 protein. The data contain 300,000 to 400,000 distinct CDR3 sequences, 15% to 20% of them seen just once; the ten biggest clones take up around 36%. This sample stems from a study of regulatory T cells in long-lasting Graves disease. Across the whole study: Recently diagnosed Graves' patients had received antithyroid drugs for under 3 months. Findings and limits, study-wide: The number of shared public clonotypes was higher in persistent patients (under 3,000) than new patients (around 960). The study found lower TCR diversity in persistent Graves' patients than in newly diagnosed ones.

Noted time point: newly diagnosed GD, antithyroid drugs for less than 3 months. RNA from PBMCs was the source of the TCR library. The specimen was peripheral blood mononuclear cells (PBMCs), collected at new diagnosis, from a patient treated with antithyroid drugs. The sequence derives from a female donor with Graves disease.

This CDR3 is CASSPAERETQYF. Written as DNA, the CDR3 is TGTGCCAGCAGCCCCGCCGAGAGGGAGACCCAGTACTTC. The chain is built from TRBV7-2 and TRBJ2-5; D remains unclear. This CDR3 is built from 13 residues. Trimming removed 5 bases at V and 5 bases at J, with 12 bases between. Germline CDR1 and CDR2: SGHTA and FQGNSA.